A single TCR beta chain is shown here with its context. This sample is drawn from a study of response to subunit inactivated influenza vaccine. The germline CDR1 and CDR2 sequences are SQVTM and ANQGSEA. The CDR3 is 15 amino acids. V lost 4 bases and J lost 1, with 15 bases in between. TCRdb fed the RT-PCR reads into MiXCR, producing one record per CDR3 protein. The data show 550,000 to 800,000 distinct CDR3 sequences, approximately 14% seen once. Sequencing used PBMCs from blood, obtained less than 15 days before vaccination. The chain uses TRBV29-1 and TRBJ2-3; D is unclear. The TCR sequence derives from a man aged 50 or older who received an inactivated influenza vaccine. The chain's CDR3 is CSVARTDIRTDTQYF. In DNA, the CDR3 is TGCAGCGTTGCGAGGACGGATATACGCACAGATACGCAGTATTTT.